This T cell receptor beta chain was found in a study of blood T cell repertoires in COVID-19. The overall study: The analysed material was cDNA or gDNA that came from T cells, B-cell-depleted T cells, or PBMCs.

The table came from immunoSEQ multiplex PCR; TCRdb's copy has only in-frame clones and leaves some out. The sample has just under 30,000 clones; around 87% are singletons. V lost 2 bases and J lost 9; bases outside the gene matches: 7. This CDR3 region has 14 residues. Germline V gives CDR1 MNHNS, CDR2 SASEGT. This receptor was obtained from a man older than 75 with acute or convalescent COVID-19. V and J are TRBV6-1 and TRBJ1-1, with 9 bases matching TRBD1. Sequencing input: peripheral blood. For the CDR3, the DNA is TGTGCCAGCAGTGAATCTCGCGGGACAGGGAAAGCTTTCTTT. Translated: CASSESRGTGKAFF.